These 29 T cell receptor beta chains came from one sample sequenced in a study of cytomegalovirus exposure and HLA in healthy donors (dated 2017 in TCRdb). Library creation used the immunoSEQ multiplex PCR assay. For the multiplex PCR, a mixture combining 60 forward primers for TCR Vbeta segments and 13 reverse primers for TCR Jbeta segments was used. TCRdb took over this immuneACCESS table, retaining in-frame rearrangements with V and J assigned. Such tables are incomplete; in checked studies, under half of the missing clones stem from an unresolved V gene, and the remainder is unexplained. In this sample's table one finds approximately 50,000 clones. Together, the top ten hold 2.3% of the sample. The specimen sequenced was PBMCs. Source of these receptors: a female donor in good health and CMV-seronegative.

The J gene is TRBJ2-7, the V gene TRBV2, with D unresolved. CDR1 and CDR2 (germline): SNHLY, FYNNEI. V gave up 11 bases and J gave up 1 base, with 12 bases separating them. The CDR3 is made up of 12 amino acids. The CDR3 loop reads CAGRLESYEQYF. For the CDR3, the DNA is TGTGCCGGAAGACTGGAATCCTACGAGCAGTACTTC.

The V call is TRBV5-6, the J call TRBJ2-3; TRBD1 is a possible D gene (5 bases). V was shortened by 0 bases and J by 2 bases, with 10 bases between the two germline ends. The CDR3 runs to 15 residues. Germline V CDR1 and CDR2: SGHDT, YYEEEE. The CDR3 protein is CASSLATGTTDTQYF. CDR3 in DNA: TGTGCCAGCAGCTTGGCTACAGGAACCACAGATACGCAGTATTTT.

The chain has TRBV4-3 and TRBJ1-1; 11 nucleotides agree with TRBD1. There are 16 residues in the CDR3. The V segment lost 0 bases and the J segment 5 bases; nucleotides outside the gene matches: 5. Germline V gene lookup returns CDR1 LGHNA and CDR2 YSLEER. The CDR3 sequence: CASSQEEGTGGTEAFF. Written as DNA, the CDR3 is TGCGCCAGCAGCCAAGAGGAGGGGACAGGGGGAACTGAAGCTTTCTTT.

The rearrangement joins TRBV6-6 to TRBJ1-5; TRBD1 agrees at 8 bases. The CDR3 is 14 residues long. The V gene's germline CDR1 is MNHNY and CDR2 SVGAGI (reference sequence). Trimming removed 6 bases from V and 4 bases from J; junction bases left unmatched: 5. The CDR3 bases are TGTGCCAGCAGAAAAGACAGGGGAAATCAGCCCCAGCATTTT. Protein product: CASRKDRGNQPQHF.

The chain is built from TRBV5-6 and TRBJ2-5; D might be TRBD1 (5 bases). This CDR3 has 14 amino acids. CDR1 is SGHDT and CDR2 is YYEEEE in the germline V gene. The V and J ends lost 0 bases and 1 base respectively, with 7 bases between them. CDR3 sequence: CASSLGTGQETQYF. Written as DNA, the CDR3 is TGTGCCAGCAGCTTGGGTACAGGCCAAGAGACCCAGTACTTC.

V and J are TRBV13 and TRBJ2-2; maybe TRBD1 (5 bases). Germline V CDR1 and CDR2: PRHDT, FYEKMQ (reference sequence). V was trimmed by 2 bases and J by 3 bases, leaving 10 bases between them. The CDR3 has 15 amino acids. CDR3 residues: CASSLRGRYTGELFF. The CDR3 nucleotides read TGTGCCAGCAGCTTAAGGGGCAGATACACCGGGGAGCTGTTTTTT.

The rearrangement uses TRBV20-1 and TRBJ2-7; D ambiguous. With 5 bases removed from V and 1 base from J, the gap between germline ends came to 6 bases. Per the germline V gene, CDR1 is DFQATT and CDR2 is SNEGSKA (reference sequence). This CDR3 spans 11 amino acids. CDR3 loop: CSASPSYEQYF. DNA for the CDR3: TGCAGTGCTTCCCCTTCCTACGAGCAGTACTTC.

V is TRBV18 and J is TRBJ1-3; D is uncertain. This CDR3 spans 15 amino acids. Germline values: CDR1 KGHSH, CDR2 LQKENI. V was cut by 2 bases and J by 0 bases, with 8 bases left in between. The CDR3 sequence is CASSPNSDSGNTIYF. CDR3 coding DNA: TGTGCCAGCTCACCAAATTCAGACTCTGGAAACACCATATATTTT.

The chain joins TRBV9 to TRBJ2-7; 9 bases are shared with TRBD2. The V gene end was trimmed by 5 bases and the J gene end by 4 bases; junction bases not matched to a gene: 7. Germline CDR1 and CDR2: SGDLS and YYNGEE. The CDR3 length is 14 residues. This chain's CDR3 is CASSKREVGYEQYF. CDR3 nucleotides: TGTGCCAGCAGTAAGCGGGAGGTGGGATACGAGCAGTACTTC.

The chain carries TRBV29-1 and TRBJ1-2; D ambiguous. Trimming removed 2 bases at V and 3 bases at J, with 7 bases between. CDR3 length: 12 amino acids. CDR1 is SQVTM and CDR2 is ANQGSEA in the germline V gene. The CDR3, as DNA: TGCAGCGTTGAACTGCCAGACTATGGCTACACCTTC. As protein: CSVELPDYGYTF.

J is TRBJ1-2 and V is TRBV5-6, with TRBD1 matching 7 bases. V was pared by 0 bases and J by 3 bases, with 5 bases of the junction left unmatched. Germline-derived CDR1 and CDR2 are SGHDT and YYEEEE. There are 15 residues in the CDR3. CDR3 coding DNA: TGTGCCAGCAGCTTGGGACAGGGTAGCCACTATGGCTACACCTTC. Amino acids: CASSLGQGSHYGYTF.

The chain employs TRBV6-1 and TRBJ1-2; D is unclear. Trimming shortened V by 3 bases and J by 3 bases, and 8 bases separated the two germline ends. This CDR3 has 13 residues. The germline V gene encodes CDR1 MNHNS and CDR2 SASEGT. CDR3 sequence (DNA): TGTGCCAGCAGTGATGGGCAGGACTATGGCTACACCTTC. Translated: CASSDGQDYGYTF.

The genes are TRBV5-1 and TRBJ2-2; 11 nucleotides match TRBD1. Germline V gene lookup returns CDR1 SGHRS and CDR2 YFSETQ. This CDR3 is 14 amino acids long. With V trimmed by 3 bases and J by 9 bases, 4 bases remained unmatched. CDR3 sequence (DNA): TGCGCCAGCAGCTGGGGACAGGGGGGCCGGGAGCTGTTTTTT. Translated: CASSWGQGGRELFF.

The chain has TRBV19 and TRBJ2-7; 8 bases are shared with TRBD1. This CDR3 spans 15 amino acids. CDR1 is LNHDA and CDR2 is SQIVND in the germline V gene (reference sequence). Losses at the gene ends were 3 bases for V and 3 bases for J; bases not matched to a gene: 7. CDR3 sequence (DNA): TGTGCCAGTAGTATCCAGGGGGCAGGACACTACGAGCAGTACTTC. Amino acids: CASSIQGAGHYEQYF. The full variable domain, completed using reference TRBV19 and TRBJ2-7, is DGGITQSPKYLFRKEGQNVTLSCEQNLNHDAMYWYRQDPGQGLRLIYYSQIVNDFQKGDIAEGYSVSREKKESFPLTVTSAQKNPTAFYLCASSIQGAGHYEQYFGPGTRLTVT.

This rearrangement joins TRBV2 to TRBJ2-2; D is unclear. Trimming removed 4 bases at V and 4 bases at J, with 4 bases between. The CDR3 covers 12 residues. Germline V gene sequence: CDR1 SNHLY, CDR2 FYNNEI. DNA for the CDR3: TGTGCCAGCAGTGCTGTCACCGGGGAGCTGTTTTTT. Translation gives CASSAVTGELFF.

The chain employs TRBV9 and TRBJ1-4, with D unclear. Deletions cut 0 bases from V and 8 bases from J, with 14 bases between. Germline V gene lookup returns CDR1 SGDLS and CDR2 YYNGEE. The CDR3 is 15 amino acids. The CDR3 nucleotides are TGTGCCAGCAGCGTAGCCGGGGAATTGCGAGAAAAACTGTTTTTT. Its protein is CASSVAGELREKLFF.

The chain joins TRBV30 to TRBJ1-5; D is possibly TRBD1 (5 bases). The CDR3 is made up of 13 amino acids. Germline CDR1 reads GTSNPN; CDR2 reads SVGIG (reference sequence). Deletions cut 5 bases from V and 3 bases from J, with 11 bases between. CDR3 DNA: TGTGCCTGGTCAGGGTCAGTCAATCAGCCCCAGCATTTT. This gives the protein CAWSGSVNQPQHF.

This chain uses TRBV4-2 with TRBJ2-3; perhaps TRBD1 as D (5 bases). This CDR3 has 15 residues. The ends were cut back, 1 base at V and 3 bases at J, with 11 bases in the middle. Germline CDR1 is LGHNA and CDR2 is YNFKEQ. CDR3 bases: TGTGCCAGCAGCCAAGCCCAGGGTGCAACAGATACGCAGTATTTT. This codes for CASSQAQGATDTQYF.

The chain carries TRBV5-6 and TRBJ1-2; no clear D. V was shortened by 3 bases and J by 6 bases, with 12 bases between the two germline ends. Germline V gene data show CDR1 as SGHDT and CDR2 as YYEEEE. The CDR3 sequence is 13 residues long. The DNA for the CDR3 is TGTGCCAGCAGCTCAACCTCAATAGATGGCTACACCTTC. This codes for CASSSTSIDGYTF.

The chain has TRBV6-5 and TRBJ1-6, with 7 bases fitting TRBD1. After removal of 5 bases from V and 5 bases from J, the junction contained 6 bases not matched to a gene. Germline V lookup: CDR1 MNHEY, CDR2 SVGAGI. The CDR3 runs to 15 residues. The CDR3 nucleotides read TGTGCCAGCAGTGCCAGGGGGTCTCATAATTCACCCCTCCACTTT. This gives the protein CASSARGSHNSPLHF.

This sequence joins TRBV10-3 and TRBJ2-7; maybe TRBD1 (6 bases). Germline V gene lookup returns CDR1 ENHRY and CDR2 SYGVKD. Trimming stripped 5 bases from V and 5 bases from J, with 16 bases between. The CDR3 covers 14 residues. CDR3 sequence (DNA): TGTGCCATCAGTACAGGGTCCCACGCGGACGAGCAGTACTTC. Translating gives CAISTGSHADEQYF.

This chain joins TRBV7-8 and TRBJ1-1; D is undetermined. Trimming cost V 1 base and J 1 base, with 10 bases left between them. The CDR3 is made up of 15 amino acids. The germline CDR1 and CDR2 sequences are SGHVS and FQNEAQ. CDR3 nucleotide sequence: TGTGCCAGCAGCTTAGGAGGAAGAAGGAACACTGAAGCTTTCTTT. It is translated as CASSLGGRRNTEAFF.

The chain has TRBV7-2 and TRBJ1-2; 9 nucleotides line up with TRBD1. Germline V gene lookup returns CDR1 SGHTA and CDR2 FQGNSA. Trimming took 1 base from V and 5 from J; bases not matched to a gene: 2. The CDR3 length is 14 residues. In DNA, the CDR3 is TGTGCCAGCAGCTTAGGAGGGACAGGGTATGGCTACACCTTC. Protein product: CASSLGGTGYGYTF.

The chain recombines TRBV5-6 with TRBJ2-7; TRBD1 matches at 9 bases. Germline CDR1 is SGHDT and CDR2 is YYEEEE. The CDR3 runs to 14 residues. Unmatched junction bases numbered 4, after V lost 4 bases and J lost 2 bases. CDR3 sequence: CASSIGTGTYEQYF. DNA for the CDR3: TGTGCCAGCAGCATCGGGACAGGGACCTACGAGCAGTACTTC.

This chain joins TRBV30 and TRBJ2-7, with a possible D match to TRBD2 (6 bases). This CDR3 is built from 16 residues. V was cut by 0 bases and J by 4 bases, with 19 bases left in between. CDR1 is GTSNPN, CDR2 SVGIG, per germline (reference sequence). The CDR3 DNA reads TGTGCCTGGAGTGTAGGCGTCCGACCCGCGGGGTACGAGCAGTACTTC. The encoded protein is CAWSVGVRPAGYEQYF.

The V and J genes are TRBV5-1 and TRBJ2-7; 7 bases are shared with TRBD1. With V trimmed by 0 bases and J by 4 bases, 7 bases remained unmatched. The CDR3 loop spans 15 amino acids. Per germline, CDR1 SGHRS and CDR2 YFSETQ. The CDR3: CASSLASQGPYEQYF. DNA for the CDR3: TGCGCCAGCAGCTTGGCCTCACAGGGGCCATACGAGCAGTACTTC.

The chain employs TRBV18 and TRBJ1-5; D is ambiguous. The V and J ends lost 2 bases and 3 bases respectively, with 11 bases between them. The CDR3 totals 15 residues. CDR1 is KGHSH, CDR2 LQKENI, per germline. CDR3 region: CASSPIHPPNQPQHF. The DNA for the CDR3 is TGTGCCAGCTCACCAATACACCCGCCCAATCAGCCCCAGCATTTT.

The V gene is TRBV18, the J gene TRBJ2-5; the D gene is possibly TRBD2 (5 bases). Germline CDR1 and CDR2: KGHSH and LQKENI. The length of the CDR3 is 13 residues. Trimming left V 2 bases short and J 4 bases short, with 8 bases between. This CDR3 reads CASSPTGVETQYF. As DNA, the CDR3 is TGTGCCAGCTCACCAACCGGGGTAGAGACCCAGTACTTC.

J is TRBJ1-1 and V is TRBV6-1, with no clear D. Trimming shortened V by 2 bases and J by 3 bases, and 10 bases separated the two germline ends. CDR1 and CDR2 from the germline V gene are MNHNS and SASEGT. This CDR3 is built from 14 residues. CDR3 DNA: TGTGCCAGCAGTGAACGGGGAATAGACACTGAAGCTTTCTTT. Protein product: CASSERGIDTEAFF.